This T cell receptor (beta chain) was recorded in a study of Graves' ophthalmopathy and Graves' hyperthyroidism. Study results and caveats: Blood also carried most expanded thyroid clonotypes exceeding 0.001 frequency.

The authors amplified TCR beta CDR3 regions from RNA transcripts. Second-round multiplex PCR came after first-round RT-PCR with HTBI primers. Via MiXCR, TCRdb re-called the multiplex PCR reads, giving one row per CDR3 protein. Found here are about 740,000 distinct CDR3 sequences, 40% of them singletons; the top ten hold 44%. Details on this clonotype: The antigen is undetermined.

Diagnosis relied on clinical symptoms, serum thyroxine, TRAb, thyroid ultrasound and orbital computed tomography. The CDR3 is 16 amino acids. CDR1 MGHRA and CDR2 YSYEKL come from the germline V gene. The ends lost 0 bases at V and 3 bases at J; junction bases unmatched: 6. V gene TRBV4-1 combines with J gene TRBJ2-7; 9 nucleotides agree with TRBD2. The sequence was collected from an adult man with Graves' ophthalmopathy. Sequencing was performed on peripheral blood. As DNA, the CDR3 is TGCGCCAGCAGCCAAGATCAAGCGGGAGGTATCTACGAGCAGTACTTC. This translates into CASSQDQAGGIYEQYF.